Presented here are 18 T cell receptor beta chains from one specimen sequenced in a study of T cell responses to AZD1222 COVID-19 vaccine. Repertoires were generated with immunoSEQ multiplex PCR, while TCRdb's copy carries only in-frame clones and drops some. The sample has just over 80,000 clones, about 87% seen once. The starting material was peripheral blood, obtained on day 0 of AZD1222 vaccination. The receptor source for this set is an adult in good health.

This clone has only one observation. This chain links TRBV5-6 with TRBJ1-1, with 7 bases that match TRBD1. The CDR3 is 15 amino acids. With 5 bases clipped from V and 7 bases from J, the junction kept 14 bases outside the gene matches. The germline gives CDR1 SGHDT, CDR2 YYEEEE. The CDR3 DNA sequence: TGTGCCAGCAGTTCAATCGACAGGGATCGAGGTGAAGCTTTCTTT. Amino acid sequence: CASSSIDRDRGEAFF.

The rearrangement joins TRBV2 to TRBJ1-4; D is perhaps TRBD1 (6 bases). CDR1 and CDR2 from the germline V gene are SNHLY and FYNNEI. Trimming cost V 5 bases and J 7 bases, with 14 bases left between them. The CDR3 covers 14 residues. DNA for the CDR3: TGTGCCAGCAGTACTCAGGGGCTTCGTGAAAAACTGTTTTTT. Protein: CASSTQGLREKLFF.

The chain employs TRBV7-3 and TRBJ2-3, with 8 bases identical to TRBD2. CDR1 is SGHTA and CDR2 is FQGTGA in the germline V gene. The CDR3 runs to 15 residues. With 6 bases clipped from V and 6 bases from J, the junction kept 11 bases outside the gene matches. The CDR3 protein is CASRSTSGPWDTQYF. Written as DNA, the CDR3 is TGTGCCAGCAGATCCACTAGCGGCCCGTGGGATACGCAGTATTTT.

This sequence joins TRBV27 and TRBJ1-2, with 9 bases identical to TRBD1. The CDR3 has 14 amino acids. CDR1 and CDR2 from the germline V gene are MNHEY and SMNVEV (reference sequence). V shed 6 bases and J 4 bases; nucleotides not matched to a gene: 6. CDR3: CASRDRGRSYGYTF. DNA of the CDR3: TGTGCCAGCAGGGACAGGGGAAGGAGCTATGGCTACACCTTC.

Only one count was recorded for this clone. The V call is TRBV6-6, the J call TRBJ1-3, with a weak D call TRBD1 (6 bases). The germline V gene has CDR1 MNHNY and CDR2 SVGAGI (reference sequence). The V end lost 2 bases, the J end lost 1 base, and 9 bases lay between the germline ends. This CDR3 is built from 15 residues. CDR3 residues: CASSYPDSSGNTIYF. Written as DNA, the CDR3 is TGTGCCAGCAGTTACCCGGACAGTTCTGGAAACACCATATATTTT.

The chain employs TRBV11-1 and TRBJ2-1; 7 bases fit TRBD2. Trimming took 6 bases from V and 7 from J; bases not matched to a gene: 12. The V gene's germline CDR1 is SGHAT and CDR2 FQDESV (reference sequence). The CDR3 covers 15 residues. CDR3 protein: CASRSGLELGNEQFF. The CDR3 DNA reads as TGTGCCAGCAGATCTGGACTAGAATTAGGAAATGAGCAGTTCTTC.

This sequence joins TRBV6-5 and TRBJ2-7; 11 nucleotides line up with TRBD2. Unmatched junction bases numbered 7, after V lost 5 bases and J lost 7 bases. Germline assignment: CDR1 MNHEY and CDR2 SVGAGI. The CDR3 sequence is 14 residues long. The CDR3: CASSKPTSGGEQYF. The DNA for the CDR3 is TGTGCCAGCAGTAAACCAACTAGCGGGGGTGAGCAGTACTTC.

The chain uses TRBV28 and TRBJ1-1; D is undetermined. V lost 2 bases and J 5 bases, leaving 15 bases between the germline ends. CDR1 and CDR2 from the germline V gene are MDHEN and SYDVKM. The CDR3 has 15 amino acids. The CDR3 region has the DNA TGTGCCAGCAGTTTAATTGGTAGAGGGTCTACTGAAGCTTTCTTT. It codes for CASSLIGRGSTEAFF.

The rearrangement uses TRBV7-6 and TRBJ1-4, with D possibly matching TRBD1 (6 bases). Germline V gene data show CDR1 as SGHVS and CDR2 as FNYEAQ. This CDR3 contains 15 residues. V dropped 4 bases and J dropped 5 bases, with 14 bases sitting between them. CDR3 coding DNA: TGTGCCAGCAGCTCATGGACAGCTGGCAATGAAAAACTGTTTTTT. Translation: CASSSWTAGNEKLFF.

The rearrangement links TRBV3-1 (or the pseudogene TRBV3-2) to TRBJ1-6; D ambiguous. CDR1 and CDR2 from the germline V gene are LGHDT and YNNKEL (reference sequence). The CDR3 is 14 amino acids. Deletions cut 3 bases from V and 7 bases from J, with 10 bases between. This CDR3 is CASSHKGWNSPLHF. The CDR3 region has the DNA TGTGCCAGCAGCCATAAGGGATGGAATTCACCCCTCCACTTT.

The genes are TRBV5-1 and TRBJ2-1; D not resolved. This CDR3 contains 13 residues. Germline values: CDR1 SGHRS, CDR2 YFSETQ. The ends were cut back, 8 bases at V and 3 bases at J, with 12 bases in the middle. CDR3 in amino acids: CASDQNGYNEQFF. In nucleotides, the CDR3 is TGCGCCAGTGACCAAAACGGCTACAATGAGCAGTTCTTC.

V usage is TRBV11-2 and J usage is TRBJ2-7; 8 bases match TRBD1. V shed 5 bases and J 2 bases; nucleotides not matched to a gene: 5. The CDR3 is 14 amino acids. The germline gives CDR1 SGHAT, CDR2 FQNNGV. CDR3 DNA: TGTGCCAGCAGCCCCTCACAGGGGGCCTACGAGCAGTACTTC. The encoded protein is CASSPSQGAYEQYF.

The chain has TRBV30 and TRBJ1-1; the D gene is possibly TRBD1 (5 bases). Between the trimmed V and J ends, which lost 4 bases and 1 base, there was a span of 7 bases. This CDR3 region has 12 residues. Per germline, CDR1 GTSNPN and CDR2 SVGIG (reference sequence). The CDR3 loop reads CAWTTGNTEAFF. CDR3 bases: TGTGCCTGGACCACAGGGAACACTGAAGCTTTCTTT.

The chain uses TRBV24-1 and TRBJ1-5, with D perhaps TRBD1 (5 bases). Trimming took 4 bases from V and 3 from J, leaving 12 bases between them. CDR3 size: 15 residues. The germline V gene encodes CDR1 KGHDR and CDR2 SFDVKD. The DNA for the CDR3 is TGTGCCACCAGTGACAGTGGGGCTATCAATCAGCCCCAGCATTTT. Translating it yields CATSDSGAINQPQHF.

This chain uses TRBV25-1 with TRBJ2-5; TRBD1 might be the D (5 bases). V was trimmed by 6 bases and J by 1 base, leaving 15 bases between them. Germline V gene lookup returns CDR1 MGHDK and CDR2 SYGVNS. CDR3 size: 15 residues. The CDR3 loop is CASSRQWPPQETQYF. In DNA, the CDR3 is TGTGCCAGCAGCCGACAGTGGCCGCCCCAAGAGACCCAGTACTTC.

This clone was seen a few times. The chain uses TRBV5-1 and TRBJ2-1; D not resolved. CDR3 length: 12 residues. The germline V gene encodes CDR1 SGHRS and CDR2 YFSETQ. The V end was cut by 0 bases, the J end by 9 bases, with 7 bases between. CDR3 DNA sequence: TGCGCCAGCAGCTTGGGAGCTATTGAGCAGTTCTTC. Its translation is CASSLGAIEQFF.

CDR3 bases: TGCGCCAGCAGCTGGGCCGGGACAGGGGAATCACCCCTCCACTTT. It codes for CASSWAGTGESPLHF. This chain uses TRBV5-1 with TRBJ1-6, with TRBD1 identical over 10 bases. V lost 3 bases, J lost 10 bases, and 7 bases stayed unmatched. The CDR3 has 15 amino acids. Germline V gene sequence: CDR1 SGHRS, CDR2 YFSETQ. Looking up the rest from reference TRBV5-1 and TRBJ1-6 gives the full variable domain: KAGVTQTPRYLIKTRGQQVTLSCSPISGHRSVSWYQQTPGQGLQFLFEYFSETQRNKGNFPGRFSGRQFSNSRSEMNVSTLELGDSALYLCASSWAGTGESPLHFGNGTRLTVT.

The J gene is TRBJ1-5, the V gene TRBV2; 9 bases map to TRBD1. Trimming cost V 6 bases and J 7 bases; bases outside gene matches: 4. The germline CDR1 and CDR2 sequences are SNHLY and FYNNEI. This CDR3 is 13 amino acids long. CDR3 DNA: TGTGCCAGCAGCGACAGGGGGACGCAGCCCCAGCATTTT. Its protein product is CASSDRGTQPQHF.